This TCR beta chain stems from a study of T-cell reconstitution after alpha-beta-depleted transplantation in children. Study outcomes and limitations: Several patients had high TCRbeta diversity at day 60; it came from surviving recipient T cells and thymic progenitors. One year after transplant, T-cell counts and diversity came mostly from newly produced T cells.

The CDR3 contains 15 residues. Trimming pared 5 bases from V and 0 bases from J, leaving 10 bases between. CDR1 is LGHNA, CDR2 YNFKEQ, per germline. During its preparation, the TCRbeta library received unique molecular identifiers. One entry per CDR3 protein, called by TCRdb with MiXCR from the PCR reads. The sample lists hundreds of thousands of distinct CDR3 sequences, about a sixth occurring once. With respect to this clonotype: Its antigen is not known.

The TCR sequence derives from a boy less than two years old who had a stem cell transplant for Wiskott-Aldrich syndrome, so the T cells may come from the graft donor. Source: PBMCs, mostly from graft donor cells, taken 360 days after TCRalphabeta/CD19-depleted stem cell transplant. The rearrangement uses TRBV4-2 and TRBJ2-2, with D hard to call. CDR3 amino acids: CASSKTLTNTGELFF. In DNA form, the CDR3 reads TGTGCCAGCAGCAAGACACTTACGAACACCGGGGAGCTGTTTTTT.